The text below deals with one TCR beta chain. Germline-derived CDR1 and CDR2 are SGHDN and FVKESK. The CDR3 runs to 16 residues. The data derive from a study of blood T cells in healthy people across ages. Extraction yielded at least 6 micrograms of total RNA per sample. Using a J-beta primer mix together with a sample-barcoded 5' primer, a second PCR was run for roughly 6 to 12 cycles. MiXCR, applied by TCRdb to the 5' RACE reads, yields one record per CDR3 protein. The sample holds about 1.5 million distinct CDR3 sequences, 35% to 45% seen once. The sample consisted of blood. The clonotype originates from a woman aged 18-30 years in good health. The rearrangement joins TRBV14 to TRBJ2-1; D not resolved. The J call is uncertain, as TRBJ2-7 better fits the DNA end. CDR3 DNA: TGTGCCAGCAGCCAAGGGTTTCCGAGCTCCTACAATGAGCAGTACTTC. The encoded protein is CASSQGFPSSYNEQYF.